The 17 T cell receptor beta chains given below trace back to one sample, sequenced in a study of blood T cells in healthy people across ages. Then a second PCR, running about 6 to 12 cycles, was carried out with a sample-barcoded 5' primer and a J-beta primer mix. Each CDR3 protein is one row after TCRdb ran MiXCR on the 5' RACE reads. The table shows 850,000 or so distinct CDR3 sequences, with about 30% occurring only once. Sequencing used blood. The source of these receptors is a woman of 80 years or more in good health.

Worth noting for this clonotype: A much larger clone lies a single base off, so this may be a read error. The chain carries TRBV20-1 and TRBJ2-5, with D maybe TRBD2 (6 bases). The ends were cut back, 1 base at V and 11 bases at J, with 8 bases in the middle. The CDR3 extends over 10 amino acids. Germline assignment: CDR1 DFQATT and CDR2 SNEGSKA (reference sequence). Here the CDR3 reads CSARVGGQYF. The CDR3 DNA follows: TGCAGTGCTAGAGTTGGGGGGCAGTACTTC.

V and J are TRBV7-2 and TRBJ1-6; unclear D gene. The germline CDR1 and CDR2 sequences are SGHTA and FQGNSA. This CDR3 is built from 15 residues. V was shortened by 1 base and J by 6 bases, with 10 bases between the two germline ends. CDR3 in DNA: TGTGCCAGCAGCTTAGTAGGGCCGCTTAATTCACCCCTCCACTTT. This encodes CASSLVGPLNSPLHF.

This clonotype was seen at least ten times. The chain combines TRBV29-1 with TRBJ2-7, with 8 positions matching TRBD1. The CDR3 sequence is 13 residues long. The junction had 7 bases not matched to a gene; V was cut back by 5 bases and J by 4 bases. Germline V gene sequence: CDR1 SQVTM, CDR2 ANQGSEA. The CDR3 spells CSVFTGGKYEQYF. In nucleotides, the CDR3 is TGCAGCGTTTTTACAGGGGGAAAATACGAGCAGTACTTC.

This clonotype showed up many times. The chain joins TRBV3-1 to TRBJ1-2; a weak D match, TRBD1 (5 bases). The CDR3 runs to 16 residues. CDR1 is LGHDT and CDR2 is YNNKEL in the germline V gene (reference sequence). V was pared by 3 bases and J by 7 bases, with 21 bases between. For the CDR3, the DNA is TGTGCCAGCAGCCATGGGGCCTTCCGGGCCCCAGCTGGCTACACCTTC. This gives the protein CASSHGAFRAPAGYTF.

The chain has TRBV6-2 or TRBV6-3 and TRBJ1-6; D uncertain. Trimming removed 0 bases from V and 5 bases from J, with 8 bases in between. The CDR3 is made up of 15 amino acids. The V gene's germline CDR1 is MNHEY and CDR2 SVGEGT. DNA for the CDR3: TGTGCCAGCAGTTACTCCGGCAGAAATAATTCACCCCTCCACTTT. Its protein is CASSYSGRNNSPLHF.

This clonotype was seen many times. The rearrangement joins TRBV20-1 to TRBJ1-4; 7 nucleotides match TRBD1. Germline V gene sequence: CDR1 DFQATT, CDR2 SNEGSKA (reference sequence). Trimming removed 3 bases from V and 1 base from J; junction bases left unmatched: 8. The CDR3 sequence is 16 residues long. CDR3 in amino acids: CSASQGAGGTNEKLFF. DNA for the CDR3: TGCAGTGCTAGCCAGGGAGCAGGGGGAACTAATGAAAAACTGTTTTTT.

This clonotype was observed many times. The V call is TRBV7-6, the J call TRBJ2-1; 12 nucleotides match TRBD2. From germline, CDR1 is SGHVS and CDR2 FNYEAQ. With 5 bases clipped from V and 1 base from J, the junction kept 3 bases outside the gene matches. This CDR3 contains 16 residues. CDR3 in amino acids: CASSASGGGSYNEQFF. The CDR3 nucleotides are TGTGCCAGCAGCGCTAGCGGGGGGGGGTCCTACAATGAGCAGTTCTTC.

In its sample, this clonotype was seen many times. This chain connects TRBV7-2 to TRBJ2-5; TRBD1 is a possible D gene (5 bases). The length of the CDR3 is 14 residues. The ends were cut back, 6 bases at V and 1 base at J, with 12 bases in the middle. CDR1 is SGHTA and CDR2 is FQGNSA in the germline V gene. The CDR3 protein is CASRQWTPQETQYF. The CDR3 DNA follows: TGTGCCAGCAGACAATGGACACCCCAAGAGACCCAGTACTTC.

The chain links TRBV5-1 to TRBJ1-2; D might be TRBD1 (6 bases). The CDR3 length is 20 residues. The V gene lost 5 bases and the J gene lost 0 bases, with 29 bases spanning the gap. Germline CDR1 and CDR2: SGHRS and YFSETQ. For the CDR3, the DNA is TGCGCCAGCAGGAGATCCCGGGACATCGTCCCATCAGATACTAACTATGGCTACACCTTC. Protein: CASRRSRDIVPSDTNYGYTF.

This sequence joins TRBV6-5 and TRBJ2-3, with TRBD1 as a possible D gene (5 bases). Per the germline V gene, CDR1 is MNHEY and CDR2 is SVGAGI. V was cut by 7 bases and J by 5 bases, with 13 bases left in between. The CDR3 runs to 13 residues. This CDR3 is CASTGQTRDTQYF. The CDR3 region has the DNA TGTGCCAGCACAGGGCAAACGCGAGATACGCAGTATTTT.

This clonotype was seen a few times. This rearrangement joins TRBV20-1 to TRBJ1-5; TRBD1 aligns across 8 bases. J gave up 7 bases and V 0 bases, and 8 bases lay outside the gene matches. This CDR3 spans 15 amino acids. The germline gives CDR1 DFQATT, CDR2 SNEGSKA (reference sequence). The CDR3 nucleotides read TGCAGTGCTAGAGACGACAGGGGATTTGGACAGCCCCAGCATTTT. This translates into CSARDDRGFGQPQHF.

This clonotype appeared once. The chain employs TRBV12-3 or TRBV12-4 and TRBJ1-2; the D is unclear. The CDR3 is made up of 14 amino acids. V was trimmed by 4 bases and J by 2 bases, leaving 11 bases between them. The CDR3 loop is CASSYRERNYGYTF. CDR3 nucleotide sequence: TGTGCCAGCAGTTACCGGGAGAGAAACTATGGCTACACCTTC.

Many counts were recorded for this clonotype. The chain employs TRBV7-6 and TRBJ2-5, with 7 bases aligning to TRBD2. Germline CDR1 reads SGHVS; CDR2 reads FNYEAQ. The CDR3 runs to 16 residues. J gave up 5 bases and V 2 bases, and 11 bases lay outside the gene matches. The CDR3 nucleotides are TGTGCCAGCAGCTTAAGGTCGGGGGGTCTTTGGGAGACCCAGTACTTC. It is translated as CASSLRSGGLWETQYF.

The gene calls are TRBV7-2 and TRBJ2-1; 11 positions match TRBD2. The germline V gene encodes CDR1 SGHTA and CDR2 FQGNSA. The CDR3 is made up of 14 amino acids. V dropped 11 bases and J dropped 10; count of bases not matched to a gene: 13. The CDR3 DNA sequence: TGTGCCGGCATTCTTACGGCTAGCGGGGGGGAGCAGTTCTTC. This codes for CAGILTASGGEQFF. The variable domain in full, with the rest retrieved from reference TRBV7-2 and TRBJ2-1, is GAGVSQSPSNKVTEKGKDVELRCDPISGHTALYWYRQSLGQGLEFLIYFQGNSAPDKSGLPSDRFSAERTGGSVSTLTIQRTQQEDSAVYLCAGILTASGGEQFFGPGTRLTVL.

This clonotype was seen a single time. The V call is TRBV7-2, the J call TRBJ1-2; D possibly corresponds to TRBD1 (6 bases). The CDR3 spans 14 residues. Trimming left V 5 bases short and J 8 bases short, with 18 bases between. The V gene's germline CDR1 is SGHTA and CDR2 FQGNSA. This CDR3 reads CASSPREGTSGYTF. For the CDR3, the DNA is TGTGCCAGCAGCCCGAGGGAGGGGACAAGCGGCTACACCTTC. Drawing the rest from reference TRBV7-2 and TRBJ1-2, the complete variable domain is GAGVSQSPSNKVTEKGKDVELRCDPISGHTALYWYRQSLGQGLEFLIYFQGNSAPDKSGLPSDRFSAERTGGSVSTLTIQRTQQEDSAVYLCASSPREGTSGYTFGSGTRLTVV.

This clonotype was observed at least ten times. The J gene is TRBJ1-1, the V gene TRBV7-9; no reliable D call. The CDR3 loop spans 12 amino acids. Germline V gene lookup returns CDR1 SEHNR and CDR2 FQNEAQ (reference sequence). V shed 0 bases and J shed 4 bases, with 3 bases lying between them. The DNA for the CDR3 is TGTGCCAGCAGCTTAGCGGTCACTGAAGCTTTCTTT. It yields the protein CASSLAVTEAFF.

This clonotype was detected a few times. CDR3 sequence (DNA): TGTGCCAGCAGTTTAAGCGAGGGGTCCTACAATGAGCAGTACTTC. Its translation: CASSLSEGSYNEQYF. The chain links TRBV27 to TRBJ2-1; either TRBD1 or TRBD2 may fit D (5 bases each). TRBJ2-7 explains the end of the DNA better; the J call may be wrong. CDR1 and CDR2 from the germline V gene are MNHEY and SMNVEV (reference sequence). The CDR3 has 15 amino acids.